This entry lists 8 T cell receptor beta chains sequenced from one sample in a study of T cells in Graves' hyperthyroidism and ophthalmopathy. Amplification targeted TCR beta CDR3 regions from RNA transcripts. An initial round of RT-PCR targeting the TCR CDR3 relied on the HTBI primer set. Using its own MiXCR run on the multiplex PCR reads, TCRdb lists one record per CDR3 protein. The sample lists some 690,000 distinct CDR3 sequences, roughly 17% occurring once. The source material was blood. The source is a man aged 50 to 59 with Graves' hyperthyroidism.

This clonotype was recorded at least ten times. The rearrangement joins TRBV12-3 or TRBV12-4 to TRBJ2-1, with a weak D call TRBD1 (5 bases). V shed 2 bases and J shed 8 bases, with 22 bases lying between them. CDR3 length: 17 residues. CDR3 sequence reads: CASSLLGRRSGGDEQFF. The CDR3 DNA sequence: TGTGCCAGCAGTTTATTGGGGCGGCGGAGTGGCGGAGATGAGCAGTTCTTC.

This clonotype was seen a few times. The chain joins TRBV4-2 to TRBJ2-7, with 11 bases matching TRBD1. From germline, CDR1 is LGHNA and CDR2 YNFKEQ. The CDR3 consists of 16 residues. With 3 bases clipped from V and 5 bases from J, the junction kept 9 bases outside the gene matches. DNA of the CDR3: TGTGCCAGCAGCCAGAAAGTTGGGACAGGGGGAAACGAGCAGTACTTC. Translation gives CASSQKVGTGGNEQYF.

This clonotype was seen many times. The rearrangement joins TRBV20-1 to TRBJ2-5; D gene unclear. V was trimmed by 2 bases and J by 2 bases, leaving 6 bases between them. The germline V gene has CDR1 DFQATT and CDR2 SNEGSKA (reference sequence). This CDR3 has 12 residues. CDR3 sequence (DNA): TGCAGTGCTAGACCTATTCAAGAGACCCAGTACTTC. Amino acids: CSARPIQETQYF.

This clonotype appeared many times. The CDR3 loop is CASIYDGISTDTQYF. Here the CDR3 DNA reads TGTGCCAGCATCTACGACGGAATTAGCACAGATACGCAGTATTTT. The chain employs TRBV12-3 or TRBV12-4 and TRBJ2-3; D unresolved. This CDR3 is built from 15 residues. With 7 bases removed from V and 0 bases from J, the gap between germline ends came to 14 bases.

This chain uses TRBV6-2 or TRBV6-3 with TRBJ1-1; TRBD1 agrees at 7 bases. The CDR3 loop spans 14 amino acids. The junction had 12 bases not matched to a gene; V was cut back by 11 bases and J by 3 bases. Per the germline V gene, CDR1 is MNHEY and CDR2 is SVGEGT. The CDR3 sequence: CASERQGSYTEAFF. CDR3 nucleotide sequence: TGTGCCTCCGAGCGACAGGGTAGTTACACTGAAGCTTTCTTT.

The rearrangement links TRBV2 to TRBJ2-1; 11 bases are a match to TRBD2. The CDR3 covers 19 residues. Germline trimming cut 6 bases from V and 0 bases from J; bases unmatched to any gene: 13. CDR1 and CDR2 (germline): SNHLY, FYNNEI. This CDR3 reads CASSAGTSGVQSSYNEQFF. CDR3 sequence (DNA): TGTGCCAGCAGCGCCGGGACTAGCGGCGTGCAAAGCTCCTACAATGAGCAGTTCTTC. Full variable domain (outside the CDR3, taken from reference TRBV2 and TRBJ2-1): EPEVTQTPSHQVTQMGQEVILRCVPISNHLYFYWYRQILGQKVEFLVSFYNNEISEKSEIFDDQFSVERPDGSNFTLKIRSTKLEDSAMYFCASSAGTSGVQSSYNEQFFGPGTRLTVL.

At least ten counts were recorded for this clonotype. This chain connects TRBV20-1 to TRBJ2-7; 8 positions agree with TRBD2. CDR3 size: 13 residues. J lost 4 bases, V lost 8 bases, and 10 bases had no gene match. Germline V lookup: CDR1 DFQATT, CDR2 SNEGSKA (reference sequence). Here the CDR3 DNA reads TGCAGTCCTGGGCGGGGACTAGTGTACGAGCAGTACTTC. Protein sequence: CSPGRGLVYEQYF.

This chain links TRBV12-3 or TRBV12-4 with TRBJ2-3, with D unresolved. The V end lost 6 bases, the J end lost 2 bases, and 12 bases lay between the germline ends. The CDR3 runs to 14 residues. CDR3 coding DNA: TGTGCCAGCAGGGTGGCAGGCCTCACAGATACGCAGTATTTT. It codes for CASRVAGLTDTQYF.